The present T cell receptor (beta chain) was sequenced within a study of T cell responses to AZD1222 COVID-19 vaccine. Study results and limitations: Most donors were white British, females outnumbered males, and clonal diversity was possibly underestimated. Spike was spanned by vaccine-associated CD4 TCRs, which were dominant at 160-218 and 743-854. Repertoires were sampled only after the peak T cell response.

Germline V lookup: CDR1 SGDLS, CDR2 YYNGEE. V lost 3 bases to trimming and J lost 13 bases; unmatched junction nucleotides: 6. The CDR3 extends over 13 amino acids. Timing groups of about 4 and about 12 weeks for second doses were pooled. The table came from immunoSEQ multiplex PCR; TCRdb's copy has only in-frame clones and leaves some out. The repertoire includes about 120,000 clones, more than 75% of them detected once, and roughly 4% sits in the top ten. Concerning this clone itself: Antigen: not known.

The TCR sequence derives from an adult who received the AZD1222 COVID-19 vaccine. The specimen comprised peripheral blood, sampled 28 days after the second AZD1222 dose. V is TRBV9 and J is TRBJ1-6; 8 bases map to TRBD1. CDR3 amino acids: CASSAGTGLPLHF. DNA of the CDR3: TGTGCCAGCAGCGCGGGGACAGGCTTGCCCCTCCACTTT.